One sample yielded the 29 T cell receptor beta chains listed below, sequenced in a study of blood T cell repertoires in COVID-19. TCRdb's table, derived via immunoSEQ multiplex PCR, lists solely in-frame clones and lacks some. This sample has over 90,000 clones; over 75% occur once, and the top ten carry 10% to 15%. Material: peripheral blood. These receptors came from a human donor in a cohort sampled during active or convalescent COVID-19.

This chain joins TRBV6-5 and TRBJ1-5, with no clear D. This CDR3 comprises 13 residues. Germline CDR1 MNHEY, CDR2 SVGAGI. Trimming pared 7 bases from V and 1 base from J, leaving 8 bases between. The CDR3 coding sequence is TGTGCCAGCACCCCGGGGAGCAATCAGCCCCAGCATTTT. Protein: CASTPGSNQPQHF.

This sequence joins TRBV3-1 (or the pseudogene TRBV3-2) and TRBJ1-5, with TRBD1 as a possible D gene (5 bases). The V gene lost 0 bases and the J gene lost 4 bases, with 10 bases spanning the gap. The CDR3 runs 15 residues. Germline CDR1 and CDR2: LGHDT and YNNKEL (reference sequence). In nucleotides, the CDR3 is TGTGCCAGCAGCCAAGAAGGGGATTTTAATCAGCCCCAGCATTTT. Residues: CASSQEGDFNQPQHF.

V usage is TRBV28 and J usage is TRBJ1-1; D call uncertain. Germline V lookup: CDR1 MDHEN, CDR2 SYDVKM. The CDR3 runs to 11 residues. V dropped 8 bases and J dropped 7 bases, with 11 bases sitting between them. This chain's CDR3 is CASLREGEAFF. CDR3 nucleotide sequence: TGTGCCAGCCTTAGGGAGGGTGAAGCTTTCTTT.

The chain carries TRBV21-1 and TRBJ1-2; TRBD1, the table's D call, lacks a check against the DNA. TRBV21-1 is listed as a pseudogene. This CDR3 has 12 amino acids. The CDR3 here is CATARGRNGYTF. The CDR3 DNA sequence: TGTGCCACCGCAAGGGGTAGGAATGGCTACACCTTC.

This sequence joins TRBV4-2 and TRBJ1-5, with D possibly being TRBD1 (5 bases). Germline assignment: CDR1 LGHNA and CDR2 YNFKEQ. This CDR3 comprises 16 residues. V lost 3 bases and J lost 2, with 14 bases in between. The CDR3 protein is CASSQDYTGGNQPQHF. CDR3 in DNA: TGTGCCAGCAGCCAGGACTACACGGGGGGCAATCAGCCCCAGCATTTT.

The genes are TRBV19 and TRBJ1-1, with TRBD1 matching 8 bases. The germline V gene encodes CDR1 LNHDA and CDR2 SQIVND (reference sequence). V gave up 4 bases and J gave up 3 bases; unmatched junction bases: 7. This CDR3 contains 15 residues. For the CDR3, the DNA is TGTGCCAGTAGTAGCCAGGGGGCCTGGGACACTGAAGCTTTCTTT. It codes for CASSSQGAWDTEAFF.

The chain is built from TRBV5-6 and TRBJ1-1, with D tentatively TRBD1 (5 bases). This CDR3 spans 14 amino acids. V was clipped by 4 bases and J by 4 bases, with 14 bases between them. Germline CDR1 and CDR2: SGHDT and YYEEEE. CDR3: CASSKGLSITEAFF. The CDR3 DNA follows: TGTGCCAGCAGCAAGGGACTGTCGATCACTGAAGCTTTCTTT. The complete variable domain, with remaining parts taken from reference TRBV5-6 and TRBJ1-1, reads DAGVTQSPTHLIKTRGQQVTLRCSPKSGHDTVSWYQQALGQGPQFIFQYYEEEERQRGNFPDRFSGHQFPNYSSELNVNALLLGDSALYLCASSKGLSITEAFFGQGTRLTVV.

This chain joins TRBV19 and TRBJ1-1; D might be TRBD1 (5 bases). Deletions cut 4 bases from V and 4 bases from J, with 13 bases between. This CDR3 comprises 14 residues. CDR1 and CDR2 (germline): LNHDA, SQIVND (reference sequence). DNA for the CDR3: TGTGCCAGTAGTACCCAGGGTAGGGGCACTGAAGCTTTCTTT. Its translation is CASSTQGRGTEAFF.

CDR3: CASSQDGGSGGGTDTQYF. The CDR3 DNA is TGTGCCAGCAGCCAAGATGGAGGGAGCGGGGGGGGCACAGATACGCAGTATTTT. The rearrangement uses TRBV4-2 and TRBJ2-3, with 10 positions matching TRBD2. CDR3 length: 18 amino acids. Germline V gives CDR1 LGHNA, CDR2 YNFKEQ. V gave up 0 bases and J gave up 1 base; unmatched junction bases: 7.

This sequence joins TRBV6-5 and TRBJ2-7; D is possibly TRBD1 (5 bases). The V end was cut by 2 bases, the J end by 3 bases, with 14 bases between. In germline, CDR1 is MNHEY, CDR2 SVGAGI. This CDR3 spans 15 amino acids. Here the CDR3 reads CASSYVSRAVYEQYF. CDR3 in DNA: TGTGCCAGCAGTTACGTCTCCAGGGCCGTCTACGAGCAGTACTTC.

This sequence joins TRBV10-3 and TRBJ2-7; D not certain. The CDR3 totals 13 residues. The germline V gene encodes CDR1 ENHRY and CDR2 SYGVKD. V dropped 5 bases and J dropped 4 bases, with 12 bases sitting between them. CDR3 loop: CAISTALSYEQYF. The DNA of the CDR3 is TGTGCCATCAGTACAGCCCTATCGTACGAGCAGTACTTC.

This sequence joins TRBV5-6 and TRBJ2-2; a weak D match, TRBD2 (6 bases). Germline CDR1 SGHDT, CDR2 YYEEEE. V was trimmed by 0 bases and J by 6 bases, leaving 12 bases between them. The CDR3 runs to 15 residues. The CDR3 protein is CASSLDRGLAGELFF. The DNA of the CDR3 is TGTGCCAGCAGCTTGGATCGGGGGTTGGCCGGGGAGCTGTTTTTT.

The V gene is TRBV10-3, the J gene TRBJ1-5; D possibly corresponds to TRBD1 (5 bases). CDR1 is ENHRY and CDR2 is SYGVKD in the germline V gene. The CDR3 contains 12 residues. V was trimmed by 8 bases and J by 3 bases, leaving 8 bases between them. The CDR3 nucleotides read TGTGCCATCCGGGACTTCAATCAGCCCCAGCATTTT. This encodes CAIRDFNQPQHF.

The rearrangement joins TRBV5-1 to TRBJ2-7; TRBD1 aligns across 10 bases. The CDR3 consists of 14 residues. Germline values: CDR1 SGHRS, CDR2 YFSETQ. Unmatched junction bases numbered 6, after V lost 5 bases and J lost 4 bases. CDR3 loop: CASSSDRGLYEQYF. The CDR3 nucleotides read TGCGCCAGCAGTTCCGACAGGGGGCTGTACGAGCAGTACTTC. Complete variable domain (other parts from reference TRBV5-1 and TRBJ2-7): KAGVTQTPRYLIKTRGQQVTLSCSPISGHRSVSWYQQTPGQGLQFLFEYFSETQRNKGNFPGRFSGRQFSNSRSEMNVSTLELGDSALYLCASSSDRGLYEQYFGPGTRLTVT.

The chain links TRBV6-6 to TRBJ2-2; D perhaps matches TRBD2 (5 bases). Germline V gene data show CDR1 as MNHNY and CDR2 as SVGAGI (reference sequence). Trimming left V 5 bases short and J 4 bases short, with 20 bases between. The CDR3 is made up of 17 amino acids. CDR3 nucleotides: TGTGCCAGCAGTCGCACCGGCTTAGCGCCAAGCACCGGGGAGCTGTTTTTT. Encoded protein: CASSRTGLAPSTGELFF.

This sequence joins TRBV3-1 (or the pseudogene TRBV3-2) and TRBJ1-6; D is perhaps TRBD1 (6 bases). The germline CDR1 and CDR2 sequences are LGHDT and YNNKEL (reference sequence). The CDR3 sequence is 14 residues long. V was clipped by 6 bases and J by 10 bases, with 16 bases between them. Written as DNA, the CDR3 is TGTGCCAGCAGTCACGAGGGGGGGGGATCACCCCTCCACTTT. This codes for CASSHEGGGSPLHF.

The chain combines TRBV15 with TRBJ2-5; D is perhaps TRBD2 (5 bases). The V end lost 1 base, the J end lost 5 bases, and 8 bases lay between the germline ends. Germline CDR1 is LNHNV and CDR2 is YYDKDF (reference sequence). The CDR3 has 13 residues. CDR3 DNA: TGTGCCACCAGCAGAGCGCCGGGGGAGACCCAGTACTTC. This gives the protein CATSRAPGETQYF. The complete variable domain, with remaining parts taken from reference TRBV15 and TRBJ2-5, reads DAMVIQNPRYQVTQFGKPVTLSCSQTLNHNVMYWYQQKSSQAPKLLFHYYDKDFNNEADTPDNFQSRRPNTSFCFLDIRSPGLGDTAMYLCATSRAPGETQYFGPGTRLLVL.

The CDR3 nucleotides read TGTGCCAGCAGCGTACAGGGATCGGGTGAAAAACTGTTTTTT. It specifies CASSVQGSGEKLFF. The chain employs TRBV5-4 and TRBJ1-4; a possible D gene is TRBD1 (6 bases). V was cut by 4 bases and J by 7 bases, with 14 bases left in between. Germline CDR1 reads SGHNT; CDR2 reads YYREEE (reference sequence). The CDR3 loop spans 14 amino acids. Full variable domain (outside the CDR3, taken from reference TRBV5-4 and TRBJ1-4): ETGVTQSPTHLIKTRGQQVTLRCSSQSGHNTVSWYQQALGQGPQFIFQYYREEENGRGNFPPRFSGLQFPNYSSELNVNALELDDSALYLCASSVQGSGEKLFFGSGTQLSVL.

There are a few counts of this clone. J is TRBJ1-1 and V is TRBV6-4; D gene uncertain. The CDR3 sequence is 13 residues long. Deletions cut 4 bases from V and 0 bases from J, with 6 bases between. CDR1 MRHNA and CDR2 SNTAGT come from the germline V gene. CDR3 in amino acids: CASSVQMNTEAFF. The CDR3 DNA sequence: TGTGCCAGCAGTGTTCAGATGAACACTGAAGCTTTCTTT.

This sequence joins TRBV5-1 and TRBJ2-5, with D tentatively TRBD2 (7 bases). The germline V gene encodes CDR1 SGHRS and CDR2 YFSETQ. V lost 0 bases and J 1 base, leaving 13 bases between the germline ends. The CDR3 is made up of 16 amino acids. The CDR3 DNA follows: TGCGCCAGCAGCTTGGTATTACGGGGGGCCCAAGAGACCCAGTACTTC. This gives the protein CASSLVLRGAQETQYF.

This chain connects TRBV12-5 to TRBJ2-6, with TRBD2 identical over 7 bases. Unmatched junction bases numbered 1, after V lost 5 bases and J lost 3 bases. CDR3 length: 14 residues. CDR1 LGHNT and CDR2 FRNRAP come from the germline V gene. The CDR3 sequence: CASGRGDGANVLTF. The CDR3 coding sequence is TGTGCTAGTGGTCGGGGGGATGGGGCCAACGTCCTGACTTTC.

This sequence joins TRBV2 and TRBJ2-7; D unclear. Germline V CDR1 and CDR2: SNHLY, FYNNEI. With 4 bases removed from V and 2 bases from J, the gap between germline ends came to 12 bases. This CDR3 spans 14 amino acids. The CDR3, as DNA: TGTGCCAGCAGTGGGCAGAAAGATACCTACGAGCAGTACTTC. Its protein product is CASSGQKDTYEQYF.

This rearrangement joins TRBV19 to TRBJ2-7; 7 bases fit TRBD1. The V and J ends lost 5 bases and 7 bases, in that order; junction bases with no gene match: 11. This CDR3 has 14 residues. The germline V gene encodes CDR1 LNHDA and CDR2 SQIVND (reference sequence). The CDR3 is CASSRTGPGAEQYF. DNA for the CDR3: TGTGCCAGTAGTCGGACAGGACCAGGAGCGGAGCAGTACTTC. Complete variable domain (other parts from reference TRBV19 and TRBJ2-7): DGGITQSPKYLFRKEGQNVTLSCEQNLNHDAMYWYRQDPGQGLRLIYYSQIVNDFQKGDIAEGYSVSREKKESFPLTVTSAQKNPTAFYLCASSRTGPGAEQYFGPGTRLTVT.

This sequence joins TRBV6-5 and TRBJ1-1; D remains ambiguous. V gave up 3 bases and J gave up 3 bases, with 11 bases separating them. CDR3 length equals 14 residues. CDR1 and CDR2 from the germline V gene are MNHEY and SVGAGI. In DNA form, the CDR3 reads TGTGCCAGCAGTTATGTTTCAGTGGACACTGAAGCTTTCTTT. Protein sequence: CASSYVSVDTEAFF.

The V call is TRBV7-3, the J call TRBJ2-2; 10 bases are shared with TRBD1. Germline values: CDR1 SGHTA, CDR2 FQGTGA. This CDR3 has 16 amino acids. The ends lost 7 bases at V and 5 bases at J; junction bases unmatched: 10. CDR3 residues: CASTQTWTGGTGELFF. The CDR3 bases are TGTGCCAGCACCCAAACGTGGACAGGGGGGACCGGGGAGCTGTTTTTT.

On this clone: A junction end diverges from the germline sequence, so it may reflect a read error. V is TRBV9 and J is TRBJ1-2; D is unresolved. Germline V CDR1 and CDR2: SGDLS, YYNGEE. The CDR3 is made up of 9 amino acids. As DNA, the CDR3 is TGTGCCAGCAGCCCAGTGTTCCTCTTC. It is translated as CASSPVFLF.

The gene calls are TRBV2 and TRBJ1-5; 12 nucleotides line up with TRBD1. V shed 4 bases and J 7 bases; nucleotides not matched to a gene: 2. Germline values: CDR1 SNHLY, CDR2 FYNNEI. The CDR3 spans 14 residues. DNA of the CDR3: TGTGCCAGCAGTGGGGGACAGGGGGCGCAGCCCCAGCATTTT. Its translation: CASSGGQGAQPQHF.

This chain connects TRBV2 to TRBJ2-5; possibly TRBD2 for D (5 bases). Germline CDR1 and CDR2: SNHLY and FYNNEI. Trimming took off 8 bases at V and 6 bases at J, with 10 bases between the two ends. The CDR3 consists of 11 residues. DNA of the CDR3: TGTGCCAGCGAGGGCGGCCAGACCCAGTACTTC. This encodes CASEGGQTQYF.

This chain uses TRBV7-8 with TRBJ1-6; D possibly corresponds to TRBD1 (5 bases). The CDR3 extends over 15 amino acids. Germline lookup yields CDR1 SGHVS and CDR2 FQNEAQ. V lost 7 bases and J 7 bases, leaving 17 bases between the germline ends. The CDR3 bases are TGTGCCAGCACCGCCGGAGGGACTGGCAATTCACCCCTCCACTTT. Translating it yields CASTAGGTGNSPLHF.